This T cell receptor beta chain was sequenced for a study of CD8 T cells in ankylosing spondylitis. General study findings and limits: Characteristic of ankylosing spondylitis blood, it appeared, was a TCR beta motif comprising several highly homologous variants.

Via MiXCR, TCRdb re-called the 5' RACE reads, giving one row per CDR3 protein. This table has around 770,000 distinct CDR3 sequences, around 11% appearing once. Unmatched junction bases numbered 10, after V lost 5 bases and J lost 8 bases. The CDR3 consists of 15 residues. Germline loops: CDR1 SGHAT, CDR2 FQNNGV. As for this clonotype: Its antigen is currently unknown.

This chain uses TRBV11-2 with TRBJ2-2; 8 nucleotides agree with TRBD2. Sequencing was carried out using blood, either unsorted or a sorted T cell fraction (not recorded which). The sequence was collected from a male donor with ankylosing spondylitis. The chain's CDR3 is CASSPRGSGTGELFF. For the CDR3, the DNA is TGTGCCAGCAGCCCCCGGGGTAGCGGGACAGGGGAGCTGTTTTTT.